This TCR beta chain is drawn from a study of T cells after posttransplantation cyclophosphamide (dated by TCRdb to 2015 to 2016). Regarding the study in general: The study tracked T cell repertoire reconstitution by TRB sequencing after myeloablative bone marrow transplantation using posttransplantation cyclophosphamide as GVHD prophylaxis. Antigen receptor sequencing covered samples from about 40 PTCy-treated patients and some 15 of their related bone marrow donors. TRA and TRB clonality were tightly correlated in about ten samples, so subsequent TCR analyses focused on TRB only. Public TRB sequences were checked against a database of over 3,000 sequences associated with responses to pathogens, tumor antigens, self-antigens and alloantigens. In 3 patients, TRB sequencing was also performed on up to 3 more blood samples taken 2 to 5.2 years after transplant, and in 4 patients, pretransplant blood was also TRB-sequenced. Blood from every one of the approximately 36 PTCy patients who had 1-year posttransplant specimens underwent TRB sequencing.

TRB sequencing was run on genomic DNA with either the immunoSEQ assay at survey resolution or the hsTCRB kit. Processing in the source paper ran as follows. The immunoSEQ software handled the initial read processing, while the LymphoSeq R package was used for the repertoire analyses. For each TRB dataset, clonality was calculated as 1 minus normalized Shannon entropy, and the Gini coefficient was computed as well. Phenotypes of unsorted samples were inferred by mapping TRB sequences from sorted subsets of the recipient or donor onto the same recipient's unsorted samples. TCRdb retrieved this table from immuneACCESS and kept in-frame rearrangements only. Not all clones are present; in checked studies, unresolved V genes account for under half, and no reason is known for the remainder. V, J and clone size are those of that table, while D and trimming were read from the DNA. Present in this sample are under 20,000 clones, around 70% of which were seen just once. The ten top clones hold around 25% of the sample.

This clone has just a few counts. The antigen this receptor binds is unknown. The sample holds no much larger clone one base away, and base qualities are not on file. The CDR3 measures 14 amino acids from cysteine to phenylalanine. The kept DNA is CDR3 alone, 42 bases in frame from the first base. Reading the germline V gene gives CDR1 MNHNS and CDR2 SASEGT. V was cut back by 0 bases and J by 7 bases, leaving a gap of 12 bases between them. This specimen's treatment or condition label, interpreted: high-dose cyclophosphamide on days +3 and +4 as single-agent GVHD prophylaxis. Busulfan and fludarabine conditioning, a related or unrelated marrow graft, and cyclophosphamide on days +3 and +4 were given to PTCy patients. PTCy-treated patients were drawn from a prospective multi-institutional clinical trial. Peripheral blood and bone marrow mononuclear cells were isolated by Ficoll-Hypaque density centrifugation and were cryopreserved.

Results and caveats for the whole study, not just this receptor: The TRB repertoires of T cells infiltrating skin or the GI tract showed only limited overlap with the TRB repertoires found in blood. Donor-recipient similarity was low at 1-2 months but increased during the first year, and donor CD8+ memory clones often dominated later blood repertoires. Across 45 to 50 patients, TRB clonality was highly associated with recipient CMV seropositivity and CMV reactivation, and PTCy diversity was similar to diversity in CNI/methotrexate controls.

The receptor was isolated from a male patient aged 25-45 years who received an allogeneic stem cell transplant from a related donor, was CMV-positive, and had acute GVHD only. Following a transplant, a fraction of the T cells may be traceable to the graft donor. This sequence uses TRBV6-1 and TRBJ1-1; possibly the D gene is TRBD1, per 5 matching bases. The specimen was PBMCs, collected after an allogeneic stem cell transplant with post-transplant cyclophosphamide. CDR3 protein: CASSEARAWREAFF. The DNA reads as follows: TGTGCCAGCAGTGAAGCCAGGGCTTGGCGTGAAGCTTTCTTT.